The TCR beta chain under discussion was sequenced for a study of glioma-infiltrating T cells after dendritic cell vaccination. As for time point: after dendritic cell vaccination, including at tumor progression/relapse. The table came from immunoSEQ multiplex PCR; TCRdb's copy has only in-frame clones and leaves some out. The sample shows tens of thousands of clones, approximately 83% of them seen only once. Between the trimmed V and J ends, which lost 3 bases and 5 bases, there was a span of 14 bases. Germline V gives CDR1 SGHNT, CDR2 YYREEE (reference sequence). The CDR3 is 15 amino acids. The sequenced sample was blood, obtained after dendritic cell vaccination. The receptor was derived from a human donor with glioblastoma. The J gene is TRBJ1-4, the V gene TRBV5-4; D perhaps matches TRBD1 (5 bases). The CDR3 loop is CASSSVQEENEKLFF. The CDR3 DNA reads TGTGCCAGCAGCTCCGTACAGGAAGAGAATGAAAAACTGTTTTTT. Supplemented by reference TRBV5-4 and TRBJ1-4, the full variable domain reads ETGVTQSPTHLIKTRGQQVTLRCSSQSGHNTVSWYQQALGQGPQFIFQYYREEENGRGNFPPRFSGLQFPNYSSELNVNALELDDSALYLCASSSVQEENEKLFFGSGTQLSVL.